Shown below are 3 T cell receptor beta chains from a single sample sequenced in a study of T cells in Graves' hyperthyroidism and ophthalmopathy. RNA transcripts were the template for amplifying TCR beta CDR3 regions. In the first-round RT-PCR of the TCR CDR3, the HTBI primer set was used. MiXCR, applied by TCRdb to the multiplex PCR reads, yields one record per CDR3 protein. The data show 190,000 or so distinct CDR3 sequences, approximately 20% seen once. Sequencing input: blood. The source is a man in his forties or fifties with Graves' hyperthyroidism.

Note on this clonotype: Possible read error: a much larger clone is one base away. CDR3 sequence: CASSLSGFGNKQFF. The CDR3 nucleotides are TGTGCCAGCAGTTTATCAGGGTTCGGCAATAAGCAGTTCTTC. The chain is built from TRBV28 and TRBJ2-1, with D perhaps matching TRBD1 (5 bases). The CDR3 runs 14 residues. Germline V gene data show CDR1 as MDHEN and CDR2 as SYDVKM.

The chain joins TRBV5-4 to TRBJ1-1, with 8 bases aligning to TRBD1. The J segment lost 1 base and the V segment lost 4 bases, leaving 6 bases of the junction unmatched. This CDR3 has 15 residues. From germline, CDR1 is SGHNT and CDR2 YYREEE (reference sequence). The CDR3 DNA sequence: TGTGCCAGCAGCCCACCAGGGGGCACGAACACTGAAGCTTTCTTT. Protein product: CASSPPGGTNTEAFF.

The CDR3 region has the DNA TGTGCCAGCAGCGCCGGTAGCGGGTCGAGGGAGACCCAGTACTTC. Translated, it gives CASSAGSGSRETQYF. The rearrangement uses TRBV5-4 and TRBJ2-5; TRBD2 aligns across 7 bases. Germline V gene data show CDR1 as SGHNT and CDR2 as YYREEE (reference sequence). The CDR3 totals 15 residues. The V gene end was trimmed by 4 bases and the J gene end by 5 bases; junction bases not matched to a gene: 11.